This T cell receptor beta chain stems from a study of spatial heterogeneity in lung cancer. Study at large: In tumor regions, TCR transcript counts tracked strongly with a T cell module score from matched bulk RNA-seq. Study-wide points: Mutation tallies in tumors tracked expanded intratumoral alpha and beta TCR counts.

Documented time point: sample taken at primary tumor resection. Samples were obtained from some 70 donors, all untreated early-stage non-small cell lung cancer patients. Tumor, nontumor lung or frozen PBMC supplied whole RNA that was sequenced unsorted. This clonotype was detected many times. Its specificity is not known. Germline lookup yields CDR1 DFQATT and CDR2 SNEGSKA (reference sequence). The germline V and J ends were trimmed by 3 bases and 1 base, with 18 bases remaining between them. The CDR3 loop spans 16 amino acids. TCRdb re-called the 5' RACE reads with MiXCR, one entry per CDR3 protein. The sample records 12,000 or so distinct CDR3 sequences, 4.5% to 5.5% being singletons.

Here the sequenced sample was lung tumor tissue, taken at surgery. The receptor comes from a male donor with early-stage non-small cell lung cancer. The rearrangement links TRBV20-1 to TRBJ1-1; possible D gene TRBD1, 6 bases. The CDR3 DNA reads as TGCAGTGCTAGCGGATCCGGCTCGGGACAGAACACTGAAGCTTTCTTT. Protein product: CSASGSGSGQNTEAFF.